This TCR beta chain stems from a study of T cell responses to AZD1222 COVID-19 vaccine. Profiling relied on immunoSEQ multiplex PCR, and the TCRdb table lists in-frame clones only, not all of them. The data contain 120,000 to 150,000 clones, roughly nine tenths of them singletons. CDR1 is MDHEN, CDR2 SYDVKM, per germline. V lost 5 bases and J lost 4; bases outside the gene matches: 5. This CDR3 spans 13 amino acids. The clonotype was recovered from an adult who received the MenACWY meningococcal vaccine as a control. This chain uses TRBV28 with TRBJ2-7; 7 positions match TRBD2. Sequencing was performed on peripheral blood, taken 28 days after the second dose of the MenACWY control vaccine. The CDR3 DNA follows: TGTGCCAGCAGTGGGGAGGGGCGATACGAGCAGTACTTC. Translation: CASSGEGRYEQYF.